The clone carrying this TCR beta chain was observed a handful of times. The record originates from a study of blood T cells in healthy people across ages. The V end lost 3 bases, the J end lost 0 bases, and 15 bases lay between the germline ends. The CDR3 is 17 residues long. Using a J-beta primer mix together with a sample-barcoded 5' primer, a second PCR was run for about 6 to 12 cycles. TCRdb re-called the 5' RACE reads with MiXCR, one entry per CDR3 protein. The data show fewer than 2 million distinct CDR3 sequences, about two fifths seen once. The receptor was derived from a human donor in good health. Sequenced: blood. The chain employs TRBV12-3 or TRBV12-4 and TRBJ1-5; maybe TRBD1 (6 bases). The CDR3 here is CASSFSRGDYSNQPQHF. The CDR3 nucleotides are TGTGCCAGCAGTTTTAGCAGGGGTGATTATAGCAATCAGCCCCAGCATTTT.